In its sample, the clone carrying this T cell receptor (beta chain) was seen a few times. Germline CDR1 is LGHNA and CDR2 is YSLEER. This CDR3 comprises 16 residues. The J segment lost 8 bases and the V segment lost 4 bases, leaving 8 bases of the junction unmatched. The sample belongs to a study of cytomegalovirus exposure and HLA in healthy donors. 13 Jbeta primers and 60 Vbeta primers were used for the PCR. Sequenced by immunoSEQ multiplex PCR; TCRdb stores in-frame clones only, minus some. The sample shows 150,000 or so clones, approximately 80% of them seen only once. Input material: PBMCs. The receptor was derived from a male donor in good health and CMV-seronegative. V usage is TRBV4-3 and J usage is TRBJ1-4; 12 bases are a match to TRBD1. CDR3 residues: CASSREAGTGGEKLFF. The CDR3 DNA reads as TGCGCCAGCAGCCGAGAAGCCGGGACAGGGGGCGAAAAACTGTTTTTT.